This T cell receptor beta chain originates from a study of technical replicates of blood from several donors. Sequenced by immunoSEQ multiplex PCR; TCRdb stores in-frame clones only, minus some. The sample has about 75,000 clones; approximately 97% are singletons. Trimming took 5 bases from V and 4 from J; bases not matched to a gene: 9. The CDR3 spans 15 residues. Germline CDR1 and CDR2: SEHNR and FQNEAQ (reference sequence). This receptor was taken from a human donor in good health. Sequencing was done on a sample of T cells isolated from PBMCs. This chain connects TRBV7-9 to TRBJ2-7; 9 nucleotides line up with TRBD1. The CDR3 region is CASSLDRGWAYEQYF. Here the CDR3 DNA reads TGTGCCAGCAGCCTGGACAGGGGATGGGCTTACGAGCAGTACTTC.